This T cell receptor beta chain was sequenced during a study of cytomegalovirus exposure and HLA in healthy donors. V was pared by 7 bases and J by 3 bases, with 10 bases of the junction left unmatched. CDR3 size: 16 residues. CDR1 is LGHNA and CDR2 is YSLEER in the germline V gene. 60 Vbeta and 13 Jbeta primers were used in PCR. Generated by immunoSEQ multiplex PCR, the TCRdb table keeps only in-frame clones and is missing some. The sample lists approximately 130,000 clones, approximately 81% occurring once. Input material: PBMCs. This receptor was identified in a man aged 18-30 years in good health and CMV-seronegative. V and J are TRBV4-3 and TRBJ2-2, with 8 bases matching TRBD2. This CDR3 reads CASTPESGGYTGELFF. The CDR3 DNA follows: TGCGCCAGCACCCCGGAAAGCGGGGGTTACACCGGGGAGCTGTTTTTT.